This TCR beta chain was sequenced in a study of blood T cell repertoires in COVID-19. Background on the study: COVID-19 samples, acute and convalescent, were from the United States, Italy and Spain. Sample material is recorded as cDNA or gDNA derived from T cells, B-cell-depleted T cells, or PBMCs.

This CDR3 comprises 16 residues. Germline V CDR1 and CDR2: MNHEY, SVGEGT. Germline trimming cut 6 bases from V and 9 bases from J; bases unmatched to any gene: 12. The authors' processing: Quantification of nucleated cells was approximated via reference gene primer amplification. The data were produced by immunoSEQ multiplex PCR, yet TCRdb's version contains in-frame clones alone and is incomplete. The DNA gave D and trimming, while V, J and clone size come from that table. The sample comprises about 260,000 clones, 83% of which are singletons, and roughly 9.4% rests with the top ten. Sequenced: peripheral blood. This receptor was obtained from a woman between 45 and 60 years old who had recovered from COVID-19. This chain connects TRBV6-2 or TRBV6-3 to TRBJ1-6, with 9 bases fitting TRBD1. The DNA for the CDR3 is TGTGCCAGCAGCTCATCCGGGACAGGGCTTGGTTCACCCCTCCACTTT. This encodes CASSSSGTGLGSPLHF.